These 24 T cell receptor beta chains originate from one sample sequenced in a study of vaccination and CD4 T cells after COVID-19. Treatment of the sample: roughly 11-day PBMC culture with coronavirus spike peptide pools or control peptides (ViraFEST assay). According to the study, CD4+ T cells from the unexposed donor were gathered ahead of the COVID-19 pandemic (2011-2018). The assay that was used to sequence DNA from cultured CD4+ T cells was the Oncomine TCR Beta short-read assay. TCRdb reprocessed the PCR reads with MiXCR, giving one entry per CDR3 protein. The table has some 3,000 distinct CDR3 sequences, about 31% seen once. Which antigens these TCRs recognize remains unknown. The source material was CD4+ T cells from blood, cultured in vitro. The receptors shown here come from a human donor in good health.

The V gene is TRBV2, the J gene TRBJ1-1; D gene unclear. The germline gives CDR1 SNHLY, CDR2 FYNNEI. This CDR3 spans 13 amino acids. V shed 8 bases and J shed 0 bases, with 10 bases lying between them. The CDR3, as DNA: TGTGCCAGCGCGTCAGAGATGAACACTGAAGCTTTCTTT. This codes for CASASEMNTEAFF.

This clonotype ranks as medium-sized (0.01 to 0.1%). J is TRBJ1-1 and V is TRBV28; D gene uncertain. In germline, CDR1 is MDHEN, CDR2 SYDVKM. The CDR3 contains 15 residues. Trimming removed 5 bases at V and 1 base at J, with 14 bases between. CDR3 sequence: CASSDTGRTNTEAFF. The CDR3 DNA follows: TGTGCCAGCAGTGATACCGGACGGACGAACACTGAAGCTTTCTTT.

This clonotype was picked up a small number of times. V usage is TRBV25-1 and J usage is TRBJ2-2; tentative D call: TRBD1 (6 bases). V shed 3 bases and J shed 4 bases, with 15 bases lying between them. Per germline, CDR1 MGHDK and CDR2 SYGVNS. The CDR3 consists of 16 residues. CDR3 residues: CASSDNTGWGTGELFF. The DNA for the CDR3 is TGTGCCAGCAGTGATAATACAGGGTGGGGCACCGGGGAGCTGTTTTTT.

This clonotype was found a few times. The chain uses TRBV14 and TRBJ2-5, with D possibly TRBD1 on 8 matching bases. The germline V gene encodes CDR1 SGHDN and CDR2 FVKESK. Trimming cost V 2 bases and J 5 bases, with 18 bases left between them. The CDR3 is made up of 16 amino acids. CDR3 in amino acids: CASSQHRGGTSETQYF. CDR3 DNA sequence: TGTGCCAGCAGCCAACACAGGGGGGGGACATCGGAGACCCAGTACTTC.

The chain employs TRBV7-9 and TRBJ2-1; D is undetermined. This CDR3 is 16 amino acids long. Trimming took 5 bases from V and 4 from J, leaving 18 bases between them. Germline-derived CDR1 and CDR2 are SEHNR and FQNEAQ (reference sequence). The CDR3 DNA is TGTGCCAGCAGCCCCGACGGGTCCTTGGGGTACAATGAGCAGTTCTTC. Its protein product is CASSPDGSLGYNEQFF.

The count of this clonotype is one. J is TRBJ1-4 and V is TRBV20-1; a weak D match, TRBD1 (6 bases). CDR1 DFQATT and CDR2 SNEGSKA come from the germline V gene (reference sequence). V was pared by 0 bases and J by 5 bases, with 10 bases between. This CDR3 is built from 14 residues. CDR3 coding DNA: TGCAGTGCTAGAGAACACAGGGAGAATGAAAAACTGTTTTTT. Translating it yields CSAREHRENEKLFF.

This clonotype was detected a few times. The chain carries TRBV30 and TRBJ2-5, with a tentative D call TRBD1 (6 bases). V dropped 2 bases and J dropped 3 bases, with 7 bases sitting between them. The CDR3 runs 12 residues. The germline CDR1 and CDR2 sequences are GTSNPN and SVGIG (reference sequence). CDR3 nucleotides: TGTGCCTGGAGTTGGACAGAAGAGACCCAGTACTTC. Its protein is CAWSWTEETQYF.

The J gene is TRBJ2-6, the V gene TRBV6-1; 9 nucleotides match TRBD1. Germline assignment: CDR1 MNHNS and CDR2 SASEGT. Trimming took 8 bases from V and 12 from J; bases not matched to a gene: 11. CDR3 size: 14 residues. The CDR3 protein is CASGGTGIFVVLTF. CDR3 in DNA: TGTGCCAGCGGGGGGACAGGGATTTTTGTCGTCCTGACTTTC.

This clonotype came up a few times. V is TRBV20-1 and J is TRBJ2-7; 11 positions agree with TRBD2. V was clipped by 2 bases and J by 5 bases; unmatched bases: 17. The CDR3 totals 18 residues. CDR1 is DFQATT, CDR2 SNEGSKA, per germline (reference sequence). CDR3: CSARIGSGRAVSGDEQYF. The CDR3 coding sequence is TGCAGTGCTAGAATCGGTAGCGGGAGGGCGGTCTCCGGCGACGAGCAGTACTTC.

V usage is TRBV30 and J usage is TRBJ1-5; unclear D gene. Germline CDR1 reads GTSNPN; CDR2 reads SVGIG (reference sequence). The germline V and J ends were trimmed by 0 bases and 4 bases, with 7 bases remaining between them. The CDR3 is made up of 13 amino acids. The CDR3 DNA reads TGTGCCTGGAGTGTGATTGGGAATCAGCCCCAGCATTTT. Its translation: CAWSVIGNQPQHF.

The chain has TRBV5-1 and TRBJ2-7, with 7 bases identical to TRBD1. Trimming took 1 base from V and 3 from J; bases not matched to a gene: 1. The CDR3 consists of 13 residues. Germline V gene data show CDR1 as SGHRS and CDR2 as YFSETQ. The CDR3 coding sequence is TGCGCCAGCAGCTTGCCAGGGGGCTACGAGCAGTACTTC. As protein: CASSLPGGYEQYF.

The rearrangement joins TRBV7-6 to TRBJ2-3; perhaps TRBD2 as D (6 bases). Germline V CDR1 and CDR2: SGHVS, FNYEAQ. With 2 bases removed from V and 8 bases from J, the gap between germline ends came to 17 bases. The CDR3 covers 15 residues. CDR3 amino acids: CASSLSRGYVVTQYF. In nucleotides, the CDR3 is TGTGCCAGCAGCTTAAGTCGGGGGTATGTGGTTACGCAGTATTTT.

This clonotype was counted only a few times. The genes are TRBV7-9 and TRBJ1-1, with a tentative D call TRBD1 (5 bases). Trimming took 5 bases from V and 5 from J, leaving 18 bases between them. This CDR3 has 15 amino acids. Looked up from germline, CDR1 is SEHNR and CDR2 is FQNEAQ (reference sequence). The DNA of the CDR3 is TGTGCCAGCAGCCCCCCAGGTCAGGGTTTGACTGAAGCTTTCTTT. This gives the protein CASSPPGQGLTEAFF.

V and J are TRBV7-9 and TRBJ2-3; 14 positions match TRBD2. Per germline, CDR1 SEHNR and CDR2 FQNEAQ (reference sequence). The CDR3 consists of 15 residues. After removal of 5 bases from V and 6 bases from J, the junction contained 4 bases not matched to a gene. CDR3 protein: CASSRLAGGVDTQYF. The DNA for the CDR3 is TGTGCCAGCAGCCGACTAGCGGGAGGGGTCGATACGCAGTATTTT.

This clonotype was counted a few times. The CDR3 protein is CASSYSVGAPAFF. Here the CDR3 DNA reads TGTGCCAGCAGTTACTCGGTGGGGGCGCCGGCTTTCTTT. The chain carries TRBV6-5 and TRBJ1-1; D perhaps matches TRBD1 (6 bases). The CDR3 sequence is 13 residues long. The V gene lost 0 bases and the J gene lost 11 bases, with 13 bases spanning the gap. Germline values: CDR1 MNHEY, CDR2 SVGAGI.

This clonotype counts as medium-sized. The V gene is TRBV20-1, the J gene TRBJ1-5, with D possibly matching TRBD1 (6 bases). The CDR3 has 15 amino acids. Per the germline V gene, CDR1 is DFQATT and CDR2 is SNEGSKA (reference sequence). V was pared by 3 bases and J by 0 bases, with 12 bases between. CDR3 region: CSASPHRDSNQPQHF. As DNA, the CDR3 is TGCAGTGCTAGTCCACACAGGGATAGCAATCAGCCCCAGCATTTT.

The chain employs TRBV19 and TRBJ2-1; no clear D. The length of the CDR3 is 14 residues. Trimming took 4 bases from V and 1 from J, leaving 8 bases between them. Germline V gives CDR1 LNHDA, CDR2 SQIVND (reference sequence). CDR3 loop: CASSTVGSYNEQFF. Here the CDR3 DNA reads TGTGCCAGTAGTACCGTCGGGTCCTACAATGAGCAGTTCTTC.

The sample holds a few counts of this clonotype. This chain links TRBV5-6 with TRBJ2-5, with 14 bases matching TRBD2. CDR1 SGHDT and CDR2 YYEEEE come from the germline V gene. This CDR3 is 15 amino acids long. V lost 4 bases to trimming and J lost 2 bases; unmatched junction nucleotides: 1. CDR3 amino acids: CASSRLAGGQETQYF. Written as DNA, the CDR3 is TGTGCCAGCAGCAGACTAGCGGGGGGGCAAGAGACCCAGTACTTC.

This sequence joins TRBV6-2 or TRBV6-3 and TRBJ1-1; D might be TRBD1 (5 bases). The CDR3 sequence is 14 residues long. The V end lost 7 bases, the J end lost 1 base, and 13 bases lay between the germline ends. The germline gives CDR1 MNHEY, CDR2 SVGEGT. CDR3 in amino acids: CASTSGTANTEAFF. CDR3 bases: TGTGCCAGCACCTCCGGGACTGCGAACACTGAAGCTTTCTTT.

The J gene is TRBJ2-1, the V gene TRBV19; D may correspond to TRBD1 or TRBD2 (5 bases each). This CDR3 has 15 amino acids. Germline values: CDR1 LNHDA, CDR2 SQIVND (reference sequence). The V and J ends lost 7 bases and 2 bases respectively, with 15 bases between them. The CDR3 DNA reads as TGTGCCAGTACCTCTGGGGGTATCACCTACAATGAGCAGTTCTTC. Protein sequence: CASTSGGITYNEQFF.

The V call is TRBV30, the J call TRBJ2-4; no clear D. CDR1 and CDR2 from the germline V gene are GTSNPN and SVGIG (reference sequence). With 2 bases removed from V and 0 bases from J, the gap between germline ends came to 11 bases. The CDR3 length is 15 residues. This CDR3 reads CAWSQSKLAKNIQYF. In DNA form, the CDR3 reads TGTGCCTGGAGTCAAAGTAAACTAGCCAAAAACATTCAGTACTTC.

The chain is built from TRBV2 and TRBJ1-6; the match to TRBD1 covers 9 bases. Trimming removed 2 bases from V and 10 bases from J; junction bases left unmatched: 6. Germline assignment: CDR1 SNHLY and CDR2 FYNNEI. This CDR3 comprises 15 residues. CDR3 loop: CASSETGGVGSPLHF. DNA of the CDR3: TGTGCCAGCAGTGAAACAGGGGGCGTTGGATCACCCCTCCACTTT.

V is TRBV28 and J is TRBJ2-2, with D perhaps given as TRBD1 or TRBD2 (5 bases each). CDR1 is MDHEN, CDR2 SYDVKM, per germline. V was shortened by 5 bases and J by 5 bases, with 12 bases between the two germline ends. This CDR3 contains 14 residues. The CDR3 sequence is CASSLPGGTGELFF. CDR3 coding DNA: TGTGCCAGCAGTCTACCTGGGGGAACCGGGGAGCTGTTTTTT.

This clonotype was detected a few times. The V gene is TRBV7-2, the J gene TRBJ1-6; 7 nucleotides line up with TRBD1. The V gene's germline CDR1 is SGHTA and CDR2 FQGNSA. Trimming removed 4 bases from V and 0 bases from J; junction bases left unmatched: 12. CDR3 length: 19 residues. This CDR3 is CASSSEGQMGASYNSPLHF. The DNA for the CDR3 is TGTGCCAGCAGCTCGGAGGGACAGATGGGGGCCTCCTATAATTCACCCCTCCACTTT.